This T cell receptor (beta chain) emerged from a study of T-cell reconstitution after alpha-beta-depleted transplantation in children. Unique molecular identifiers tagged the TCRbeta library. TCRdb passed the PCR reads through MiXCR, listing each CDR3 protein once. The data contain 250,000 to 400,000 distinct CDR3 sequences, roughly 21% of them seen just once; the ten biggest clones take up approximately 11%. General study findings and limits: The origin of high day-60 TCRbeta diversity in some patients lay in surviving recipient T cells and thymic progenitors. Where alpha-beta T cells came from about two months after transplant was reportedly several hundred expanded graft clones. T-cell numbers and diversity one year post-transplant derived largely from freshly generated T cells.

This clonotype has a handful of counts. Its antigen is not identified. Germline values: CDR1 LGHNA, CDR2 YNFKEQ. V gave up 3 bases and J gave up 0 bases; unmatched junction bases: 4. The CDR3 totals 16 residues. The origin of this receptor is a male patient younger than 18 who had a stem cell transplant for acute lymphoblastic leukemia, so the T cells may come from the graft donor. The V gene is TRBV4-2, the J gene TRBJ2-1; 8 nucleotides align to TRBD2. The sample consisted of PBMCs, mostly from graft donor cells, taken 180 days after TCRalphabeta/CD19-depleted stem cell transplant. The CDR3 sequence: CASSHGSGISYNEQFF. For the CDR3, the DNA is TGTGCCAGCAGCCATGGTAGCGGGATCTCCTACAATGAGCAGTTCTTC.